Listed here are 17 T cell receptor beta chains from one sample, sequenced in a study of blood T cells in healthy people across ages (dated by TCRdb to about 2015). Library preparation employed 5' RACE. TCRdb shows the sequencer as Illumina HiSeq 2500. A second PCR of about 6 to 11 cycles was performed with a sample-barcoded 5' primer and a J-beta primer mix. The raw public reads went through TCRdb reprocessing: fastp at Q25, MiXCR clone calling, in-frame beta chains kept. Entries are consolidated by CDR3 protein sequence, retaining the most common genes and DNA. The sample contains 1.5 million to 2 million distinct CDR3 sequences, about 50% of them found a single time. The top ten hold approximately 2.1% of the sample. The sample was blood. These TCRs come from a woman between 35 and 50 years old in good health.

The genes are TRBV6-5 and TRBJ2-1; D possibly corresponds to TRBD1 (6 bases). The length of the CDR3 is 16 residues. The germline V and J ends were trimmed by 5 bases and 5 bases, with 19 bases remaining between them. Per the germline V gene, CDR1 is MNHEY and CDR2 is SVGAGI. Here the CDR3 reads CASSPLQGIGDNEQFF. DNA for the CDR3: TGTGCCAGCAGTCCACTACAGGGAATCGGAGACAATGAGCAGTTCTTC.

This clonotype is a singleton in its sample. This sequence joins TRBV18 and TRBJ1-2; no reliable D call. The CDR3 is 13 residues long. V was clipped by 3 bases and J by 4 bases, with 9 bases between them. The germline V gene has CDR1 KGHSH and CDR2 LQKENI. The CDR3 reads CASSPKTIYGYTF. CDR3 sequence (DNA): TGTGCCAGCTCACCTAAGACAATCTATGGCTACACCTTC.

This clonotype has more than one count but fewer than ten. The chain links TRBV4-3 to TRBJ2-5; tentatively, D is TRBD1 (5 bases). V was pared by 0 bases and J by 5 bases, with 13 bases between. CDR3 length: 15 residues. Germline assignment: CDR1 LGHNA and CDR2 YSLEER. The DNA of the CDR3 is TGCGCCAGCAGCCAAGATCCGGTCAGGGCGGAGACCCAGTACTTC. It encodes CASSQDPVRAETQYF.

This chain links TRBV12-3 or TRBV12-4 with TRBJ1-1; D gene uncertain. The V gene lost 3 bases and the J gene lost 8 bases, with 10 bases spanning the gap. This CDR3 has 12 amino acids. CDR3 nucleotides: TGTGCCAGCAGTTTCGTGGGATTAGAAGCTTTCTTT. Translation: CASSFVGLEAFF.

The rearrangement links TRBV20-1 to TRBJ2-3; a weak D match, TRBD2 (6 bases). V dropped 1 base and J dropped 5 bases, with 16 bases sitting between them. Germline V CDR1 and CDR2: DFQATT, SNEGSKA (reference sequence). This CDR3 contains 15 residues. This CDR3 reads CSARGPGGARDTQYF. CDR3 bases: TGCAGTGCTAGAGGGCCCGGAGGGGCCAGAGATACGCAGTATTTT.

V gene TRBV12-3 or TRBV12-4 combines with J gene TRBJ1-2; 12 positions agree with TRBD1. This CDR3 has 16 residues. V lost 3 bases to trimming and J lost 4 bases; unmatched junction nucleotides: 6. The CDR3 region is CASSLGTGGAAYGYTF. For the CDR3, the DNA is TGTGCCAGCAGTTTGGGGACAGGGGGCGCGGCCTATGGCTACACCTTC.

The chain carries TRBV9 and TRBJ2-1; 7 nucleotides align to TRBD2. V was pared by 0 bases and J by 3 bases, with 15 bases of the junction left unmatched. CDR1 SGDLS and CDR2 YYNGEE come from the germline V gene. CDR3 size: 19 residues. DNA of the CDR3: TGTGCCAGCAGCGTAGGATCGGAGACGACGGGAGGATTCTACAATGAGCAGTTCTTC. Translating it yields CASSVGSETTGGFYNEQFF. Supplemented by reference TRBV9 and TRBJ2-1, the full variable domain reads DSGVTQTPKHLITATGQRVTLRCSPRSGDLSVYWYQQSLDQGLQFLIQYYNGEERAKGNILERFSAQQFPDLHSELNLSSLELGDSALYFCASSVGSETTGGFYNEQFFGPGTRLTVL.

The chain links TRBV20-1 to TRBJ2-7; TRBD1 is a possible D gene (6 bases). The CDR3 spans 15 residues. V dropped 0 bases and J dropped 2 bases, with 14 bases sitting between them. Per the germline V gene, CDR1 is DFQATT and CDR2 is SNEGSKA (reference sequence). The CDR3 coding sequence is TGCAGTGCTAGAGACCGGGACATTCCCACCTACGAGCAGTACTTC. Residues: CSARDRDIPTYEQYF.

The gene calls are TRBV10-3 and TRBJ1-2; maybe TRBD1 (6 bases). CDR3 length: 13 residues. Germline V gene sequence: CDR1 ENHRY, CDR2 SYGVKD. V was shortened by 4 bases and J by 0 bases, with 6 bases between the two germline ends. Written as DNA, the CDR3 is TGTGCCATCAGTGCAGGGGCTAACTATGGCTACACCTTC. Protein: CAISAGANYGYTF.

The CDR3 loop is CAGQTGTGGNEQFF. The CDR3 region has the DNA TGTGCCGGTCAAACCGGGACAGGGGGCAATGAGCAGTTCTTC. The V call is TRBV6-6, the J call TRBJ2-1; the match to TRBD1 covers 11 bases. Germline assignment: CDR1 MNHNY and CDR2 SVGAGI (reference sequence). There are 14 residues in the CDR3. The trim removed 11 bases at V and 6 bases at J, leaving 9 bases unmatched.

The DNA of the CDR3 is TGTGCCACCTTAGGACAGGGCTGGCAAGAGACCCAGTACTTC. This codes for CATLGQGWQETQYF. The chain employs TRBV28 and TRBJ2-5; 8 nucleotides agree with TRBD1. Germline CDR1 is MDHEN and CDR2 is SYDVKM. V shed 10 bases, J shed 2 bases, and the junction held 9 bases outside the gene matches. CDR3 length: 14 amino acids.

This clonotype was counted only a few times. V gene TRBV29-1 combines with J gene TRBJ2-5; D call uncertain. V lost 0 bases and J lost 5, with 10 bases in between. The germline CDR1 and CDR2 sequences are SQVTM and ANQGSEA. The CDR3 is 13 residues long. Here the CDR3 reads CSVEDQVLETQYF. In DNA form, the CDR3 reads TGCAGCGTTGAAGATCAGGTTTTGGAGACCCAGTACTTC.

V and J are TRBV24-1 and TRBJ2-3, with D possibly matching TRBD1 (6 bases). The CDR3 consists of 14 residues. Per germline, CDR1 KGHDR and CDR2 SFDVKD. Trimming left V 7 bases short and J 2 bases short, with 12 bases between. The CDR3 sequence is CATREDSFTDTQYF. The CDR3 DNA reads TGTGCCACCAGGGAGGACAGCTTCACAGATACGCAGTATTTT.

This clonotype was seen a few times. The chain combines TRBV5-1 with TRBJ2-1, with 7 bases fitting TRBD1. J lost 1 base, V lost 0 bases, and 4 bases had no gene match. This CDR3 has 16 residues. In germline, CDR1 is SGHRS, CDR2 YFSETQ. Here the CDR3 reads CASSLVGRGSYNEQFF. CDR3 coding DNA: TGCGCCAGCAGCTTGGTGGGCAGGGGGTCCTACAATGAGCAGTTCTTC.

The V call is TRBV15, the J call TRBJ1-2, with D tentatively TRBD1 (6 bases). V dropped 5 bases and J dropped 4 bases, with 14 bases sitting between them. The CDR3 runs 14 residues. CDR1 is LNHNV and CDR2 is YYDKDF in the germline V gene (reference sequence). Here the CDR3 reads CATSPEGGLYGYTF. CDR3 sequence (DNA): TGTGCCACCAGCCCTGAGGGGGGACTCTATGGCTACACCTTC. Based on the CDR3 plus reference TRBV15 and TRBJ1-2, the full variable domain is DAMVIQNPRYQVTQFGKPVTLSCSQTLNHNVMYWYQQKSSQAPKLLFHYYDKDFNNEADTPDNFQSRRPNTSFCFLDIRSPGLGDTAMYLCATSPEGGLYGYTFGSGTRLTVV.

The gene calls are TRBV6-6 and TRBJ2-3; D gene unclear. This CDR3 comprises 14 residues. Germline-derived CDR1 and CDR2 are MNHNY and SVGAGI (reference sequence). Deletions cut 7 bases from V and 1 base from J, with 12 bases between. The CDR3 sequence is CASMVPGGTDTQYF. The DNA of the CDR3 is TGTGCCAGCATGGTTCCTGGGGGCACAGATACGCAGTATTTT.

This clonotype occurred a few times. CDR3 nucleotides: TGTGCCAGCAGCCCCTCCCCAGGGATACGAGAGCAGTACTTC. Protein sequence: CASSPSPGIREQYF. The chain joins TRBV3-1 to TRBJ2-7, with TRBD1 as a possible D gene (5 bases). CDR1 is LGHDT and CDR2 is YNNKEL in the germline V gene (reference sequence). The CDR3 runs 14 residues. V was cut by 4 bases and J by 7 bases, with 17 bases left in between.